Each of the 3 T cell receptor beta chains below was sequenced from the same sample in a study of CD4 T cell repertoires in COVID-19. No culture step preceded sequencing of the ex vivo isolated memory T cells. This table comes from immunoSEQ multiplex PCR, and its TCRdb copy is limited to in-frame clones, with some not included. The table has approximately 22,000 clones, around 87% seen once; the top ten hold less than 0.75%. The material was central memory CD4+ T cells from blood, obtained before the COVID-19 pandemic. Receptors were obtained from a human donor who had COVID-19.

This sequence joins TRBV19 and TRBJ1-5; TRBD1 aligns across 7 bases. Germline V gives CDR1 LNHDA, CDR2 SQIVND (reference sequence). The junction had 3 bases not matched to a gene; V was cut back by 1 base and J by 0 bases. The length of the CDR3 is 16 residues. DNA for the CDR3: TGTGCCAGTAGTATAGTTGGGACAGTTAGCAATCAGCCCCAGCATTTT. Residues: CASSIVGTVSNQPQHF.

This sequence joins TRBV7-9 and TRBJ1-4; D unclear. Trimming took off 1 base at V and 0 bases at J, with 15 bases between the two ends. Germline values: CDR1 SEHNR, CDR2 FQNEAQ (reference sequence). The CDR3 is 18 amino acids. Here the CDR3 reads CASSLGEGVGATNEKLFF. In DNA, the CDR3 is TGTGCCAGCAGCTTAGGGGAGGGAGTAGGAGCAACTAATGAAAAACTGTTTTTT.

The chain joins TRBV6-4 to TRBJ1-5, with D possibly TRBD1 on 5 matching bases. Germline assignment: CDR1 MRHNA and CDR2 SNTAGT. V lost 6 bases and J 2 bases, leaving 14 bases between the germline ends. This CDR3 region has 15 residues. CDR3 sequence (DNA): TGTGCCAGCAGAAACCGGGACTTGGGCAATCAGCCCCAGCATTTT. This translates into CASRNRDLGNQPQHF.